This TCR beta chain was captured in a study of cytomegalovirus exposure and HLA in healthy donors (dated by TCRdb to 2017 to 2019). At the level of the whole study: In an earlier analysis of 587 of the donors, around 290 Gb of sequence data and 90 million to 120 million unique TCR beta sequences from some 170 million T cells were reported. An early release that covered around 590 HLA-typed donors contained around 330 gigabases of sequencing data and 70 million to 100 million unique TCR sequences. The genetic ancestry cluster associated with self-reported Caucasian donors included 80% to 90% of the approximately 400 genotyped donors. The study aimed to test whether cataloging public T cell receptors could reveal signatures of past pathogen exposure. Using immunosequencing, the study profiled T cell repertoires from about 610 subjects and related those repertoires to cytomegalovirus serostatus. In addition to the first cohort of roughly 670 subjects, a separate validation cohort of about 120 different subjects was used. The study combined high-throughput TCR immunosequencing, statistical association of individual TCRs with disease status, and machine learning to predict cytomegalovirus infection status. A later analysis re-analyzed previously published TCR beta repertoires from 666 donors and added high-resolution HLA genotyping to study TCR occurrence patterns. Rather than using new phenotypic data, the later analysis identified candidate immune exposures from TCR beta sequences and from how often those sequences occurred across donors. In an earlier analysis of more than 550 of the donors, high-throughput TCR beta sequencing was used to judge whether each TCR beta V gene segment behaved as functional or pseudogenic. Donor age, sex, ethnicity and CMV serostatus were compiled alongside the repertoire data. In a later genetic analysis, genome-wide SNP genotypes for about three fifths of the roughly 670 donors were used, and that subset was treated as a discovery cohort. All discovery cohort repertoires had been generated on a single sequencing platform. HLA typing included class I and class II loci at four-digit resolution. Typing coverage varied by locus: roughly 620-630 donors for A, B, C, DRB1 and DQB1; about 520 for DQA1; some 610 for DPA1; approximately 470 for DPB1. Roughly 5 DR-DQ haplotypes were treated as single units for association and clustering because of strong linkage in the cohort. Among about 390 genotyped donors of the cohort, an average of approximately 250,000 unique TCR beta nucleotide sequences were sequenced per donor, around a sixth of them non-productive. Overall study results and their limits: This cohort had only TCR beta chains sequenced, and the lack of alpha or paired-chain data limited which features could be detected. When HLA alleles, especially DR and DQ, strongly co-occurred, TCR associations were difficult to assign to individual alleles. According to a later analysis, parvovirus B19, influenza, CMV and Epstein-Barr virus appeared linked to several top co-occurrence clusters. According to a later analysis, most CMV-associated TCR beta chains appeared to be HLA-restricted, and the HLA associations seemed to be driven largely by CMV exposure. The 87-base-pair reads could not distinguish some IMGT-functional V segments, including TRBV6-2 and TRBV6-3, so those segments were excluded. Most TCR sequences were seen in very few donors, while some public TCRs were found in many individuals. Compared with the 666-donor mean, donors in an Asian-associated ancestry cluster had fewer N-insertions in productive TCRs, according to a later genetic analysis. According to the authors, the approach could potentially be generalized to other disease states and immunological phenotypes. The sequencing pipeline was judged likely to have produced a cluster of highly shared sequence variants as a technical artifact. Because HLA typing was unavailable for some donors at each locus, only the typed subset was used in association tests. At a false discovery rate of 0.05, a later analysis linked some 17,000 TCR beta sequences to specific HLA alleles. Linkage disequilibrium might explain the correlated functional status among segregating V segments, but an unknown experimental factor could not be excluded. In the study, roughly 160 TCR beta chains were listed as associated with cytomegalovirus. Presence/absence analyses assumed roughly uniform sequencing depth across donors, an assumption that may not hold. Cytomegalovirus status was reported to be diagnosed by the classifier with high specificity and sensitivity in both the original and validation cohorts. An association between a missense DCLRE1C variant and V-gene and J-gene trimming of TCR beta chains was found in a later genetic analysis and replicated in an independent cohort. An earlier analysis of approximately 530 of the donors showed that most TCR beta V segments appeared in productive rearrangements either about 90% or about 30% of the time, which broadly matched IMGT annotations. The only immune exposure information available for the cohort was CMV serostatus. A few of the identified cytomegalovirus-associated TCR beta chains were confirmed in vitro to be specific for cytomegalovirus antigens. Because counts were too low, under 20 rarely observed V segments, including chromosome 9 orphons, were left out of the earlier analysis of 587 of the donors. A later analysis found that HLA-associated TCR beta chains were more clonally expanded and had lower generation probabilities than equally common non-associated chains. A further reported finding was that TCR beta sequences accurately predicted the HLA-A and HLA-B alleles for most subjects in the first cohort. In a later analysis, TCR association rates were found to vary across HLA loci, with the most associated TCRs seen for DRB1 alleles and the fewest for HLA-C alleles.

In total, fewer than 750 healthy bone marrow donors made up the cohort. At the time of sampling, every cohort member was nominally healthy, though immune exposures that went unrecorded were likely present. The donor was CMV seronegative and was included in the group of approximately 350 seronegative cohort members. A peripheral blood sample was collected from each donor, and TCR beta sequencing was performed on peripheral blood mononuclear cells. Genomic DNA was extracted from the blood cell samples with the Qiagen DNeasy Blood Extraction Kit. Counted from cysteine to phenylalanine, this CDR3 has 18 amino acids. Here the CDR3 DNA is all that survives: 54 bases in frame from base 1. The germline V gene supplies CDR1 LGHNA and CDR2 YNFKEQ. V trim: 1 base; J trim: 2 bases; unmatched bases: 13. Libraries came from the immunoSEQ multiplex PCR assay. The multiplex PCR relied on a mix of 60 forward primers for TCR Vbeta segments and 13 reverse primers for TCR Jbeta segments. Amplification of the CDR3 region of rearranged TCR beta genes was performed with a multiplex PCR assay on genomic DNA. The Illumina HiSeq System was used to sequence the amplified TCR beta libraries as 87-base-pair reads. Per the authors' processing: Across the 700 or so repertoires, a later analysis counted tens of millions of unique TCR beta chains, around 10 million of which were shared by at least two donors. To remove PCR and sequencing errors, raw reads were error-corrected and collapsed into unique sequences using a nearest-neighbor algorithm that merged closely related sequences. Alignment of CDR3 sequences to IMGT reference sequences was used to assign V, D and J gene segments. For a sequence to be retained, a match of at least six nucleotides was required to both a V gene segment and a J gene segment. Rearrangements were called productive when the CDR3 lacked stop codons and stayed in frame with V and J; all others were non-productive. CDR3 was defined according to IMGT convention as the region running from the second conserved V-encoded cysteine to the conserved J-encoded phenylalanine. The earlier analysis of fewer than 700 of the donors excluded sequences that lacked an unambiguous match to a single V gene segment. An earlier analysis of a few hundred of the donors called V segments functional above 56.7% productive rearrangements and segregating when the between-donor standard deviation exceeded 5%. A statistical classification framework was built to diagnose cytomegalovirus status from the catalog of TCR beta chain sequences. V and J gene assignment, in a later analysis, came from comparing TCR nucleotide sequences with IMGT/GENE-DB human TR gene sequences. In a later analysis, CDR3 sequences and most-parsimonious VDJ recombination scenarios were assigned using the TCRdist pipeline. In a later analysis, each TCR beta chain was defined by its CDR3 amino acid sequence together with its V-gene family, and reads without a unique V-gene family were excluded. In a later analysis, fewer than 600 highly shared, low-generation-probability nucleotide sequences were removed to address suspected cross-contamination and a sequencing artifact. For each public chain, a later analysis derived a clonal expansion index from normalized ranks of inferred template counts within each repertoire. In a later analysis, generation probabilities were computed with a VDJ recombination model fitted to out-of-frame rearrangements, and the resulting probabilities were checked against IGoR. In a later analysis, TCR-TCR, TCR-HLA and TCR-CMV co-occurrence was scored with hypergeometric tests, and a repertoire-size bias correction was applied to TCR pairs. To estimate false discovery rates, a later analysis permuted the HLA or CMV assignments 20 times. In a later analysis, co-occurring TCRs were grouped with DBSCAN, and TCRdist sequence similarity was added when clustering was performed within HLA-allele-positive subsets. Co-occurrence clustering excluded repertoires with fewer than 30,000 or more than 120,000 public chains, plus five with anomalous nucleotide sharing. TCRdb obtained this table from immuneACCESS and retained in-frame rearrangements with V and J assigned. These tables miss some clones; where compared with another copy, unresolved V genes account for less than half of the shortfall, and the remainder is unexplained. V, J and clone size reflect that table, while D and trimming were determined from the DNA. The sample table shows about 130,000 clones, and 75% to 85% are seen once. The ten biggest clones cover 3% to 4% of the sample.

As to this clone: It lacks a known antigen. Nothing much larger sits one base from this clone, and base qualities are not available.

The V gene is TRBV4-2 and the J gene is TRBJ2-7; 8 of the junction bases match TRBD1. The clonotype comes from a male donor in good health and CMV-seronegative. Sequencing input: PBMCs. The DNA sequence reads TGTGCCAGCAGCCAAGGCGAGGGGGCAGGGGGCAACACCTACGAGCAGTACTTC. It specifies CASSQGEGAGGNTYEQYF.